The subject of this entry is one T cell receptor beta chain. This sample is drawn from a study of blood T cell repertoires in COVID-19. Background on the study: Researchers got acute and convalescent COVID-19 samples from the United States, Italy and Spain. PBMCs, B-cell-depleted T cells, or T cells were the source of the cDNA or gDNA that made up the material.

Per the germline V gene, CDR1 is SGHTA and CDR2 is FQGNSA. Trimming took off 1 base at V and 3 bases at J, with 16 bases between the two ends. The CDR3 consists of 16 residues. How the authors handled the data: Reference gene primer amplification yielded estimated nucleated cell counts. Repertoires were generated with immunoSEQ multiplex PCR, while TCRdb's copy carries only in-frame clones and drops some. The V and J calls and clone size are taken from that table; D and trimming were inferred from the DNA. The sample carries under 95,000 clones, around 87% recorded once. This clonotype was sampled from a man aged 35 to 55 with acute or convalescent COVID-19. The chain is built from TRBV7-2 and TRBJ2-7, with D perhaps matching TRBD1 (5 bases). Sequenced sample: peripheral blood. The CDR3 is CASSLVFGQGYYEQYF. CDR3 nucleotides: TGTGCCAGCAGCTTAGTTTTCGGGCAGGGATACTACGAGCAGTACTTC.